These 17 T cell receptor beta chains originate from one sample sequenced in a study of blood T cell repertoires in COVID-19. TCRdb's copy holds only in-frame clones and misses some; the assay was immunoSEQ multiplex PCR. Counted here are 160,000 or so clones, around four fifths occurring once; the ten biggest clones make up roughly 20%. The sample taken for sequencing was peripheral blood. The source is a woman older than 75 with acute or convalescent COVID-19.

The chain uses TRBV3-1 (or the pseudogene TRBV3-2) and TRBJ1-2; D not certain. CDR3 length: 15 residues. V lost 0 bases to trimming and J lost 7 bases, with 15 bases between them. Germline V gene lookup returns CDR1 LGHDT and CDR2 YNNKEL (reference sequence). Here the CDR3 DNA reads TGTGCCAGCAGCCAAGATCTAGACGTCGCGCGTGGCTACACCTTC. It codes for CASSQDLDVARGYTF.

The rearrangement uses TRBV20-1 and TRBJ2-5, with D maybe TRBD2 (5 bases). There are 11 residues in the CDR3. V lost 7 bases to trimming and J lost 0 bases, with 6 bases between them. The germline gives CDR1 DFQATT, CDR2 SNEGSKA (reference sequence). DNA of the CDR3: TGCAGTGGGGAGCACCAAGAGACCCAGTACTTC. It yields the protein CSGEHQETQYF.

In its sample, this clone was seen once. J is TRBJ2-1 and V is TRBV27; 7 bases line up with TRBD2. In germline, CDR1 is MNHEY, CDR2 SMNVEV (reference sequence). The trim removed 3 bases at V and 10 bases at J, leaving 12 bases unmatched. This CDR3 has 15 amino acids. CDR3 DNA: TGTGCCAGCAGTTTCGCGGGAGCCGGCCGGGGAGAGCAGTTCTTC. Translating gives CASSFAGAGRGEQFF.

The chain couples TRBV3-1 (or the pseudogene TRBV3-2) to TRBJ2-3, with D uncertain. The CDR3 loop spans 14 amino acids. Germline V gene lookup returns CDR1 LGHDT and CDR2 YNNKEL (reference sequence). V was clipped by 2 bases and J by 3 bases, with 9 bases between them. The DNA of the CDR3 is TGTGCCAGCAGCCAAAATGGTCGGACAGATACGCAGTATTTT. Protein product: CASSQNGRTDTQYF.

This clone has just one count. The chain is built from TRBV11-2 and TRBJ2-1; D call uncertain. This CDR3 is 12 amino acids long. Trimming pared 5 bases from V and 8 bases from J, leaving 10 bases between. The germline gives CDR1 SGHAT, CDR2 FQNNGV. CDR3 protein: CASSPPLYEQFF. The CDR3 bases are TGTGCCAGCAGCCCCCCTCTGTATGAGCAGTTCTTC.

V is TRBV6-1 and J is TRBJ1-6; D is undetermined. The CDR3 runs to 15 residues. Trimming removed 1 base from V and 6 bases from J, with 10 bases in between. CDR1 MNHNS and CDR2 SASEGT come from the germline V gene. DNA of the CDR3: TGTGCCAGCAGTGAAGGGGCGTTTTTTAATTCACCCCTCCACTTT. Translation gives CASSEGAFFNSPLHF.

The rearrangement links TRBV19 to TRBJ2-7; 9 bases are a match to TRBD2. Germline CDR1 reads LNHDA; CDR2 reads SQIVND (reference sequence). Trimming at V came to 3 bases and at J to 6 bases, leaving 9 bases not matched to a gene. This CDR3 is 15 amino acids long. The CDR3 here is CASSMTAGGHREQYF. CDR3 DNA sequence: TGTGCCAGTAGTATGACGGCGGGGGGGCACCGCGAGCAGTACTTC.

This clone appeared a few times. The V gene is TRBV23-1, the J gene TRBJ2-7; 7 positions match TRBD2. TRBV23-1 falls under the ORF class, with uncertain function. Trimming at V came to 2 bases and at J to 2 bases, leaving 15 bases not matched to a gene. This CDR3 is built from 18 residues. The CDR3 region is CASSQNPLPGGGPYEQYF. The CDR3 nucleotides read TGCGCCAGCAGTCAAAACCCTCTTCCCGGGGGAGGGCCCTACGAGCAGTACTTC.

The chain is built from TRBV6-5 and TRBJ2-1, with D maybe TRBD2 (7 bases). Per the germline V gene, CDR1 is MNHEY and CDR2 is SVGAGI. The CDR3 is 15 residues long. V was shortened by 9 bases and J by 0 bases, with 15 bases between the two germline ends. The CDR3 loop is CASGRGDFSYNEQFF. In nucleotides, the CDR3 is TGTGCCAGTGGGAGGGGGGACTTCTCCTACAATGAGCAGTTCTTC.

The chain recombines TRBV10-2 with TRBJ1-3, with D unresolved. Germline assignment: CDR1 WSHSY and CDR2 SAAADI. This CDR3 is 15 amino acids long. V lost 0 bases to trimming and J lost 4 bases, with 10 bases between them. The CDR3 protein is CASSESATPGNTIYF. The CDR3 region has the DNA TGCGCCAGCAGTGAGTCAGCTACTCCGGGAAACACCATATATTTT.

The chain is built from TRBV25-1 and TRBJ2-2, with 7 bases lining up with TRBD1. Losses at the gene ends were 5 bases for V and 5 bases for J; bases not matched to a gene: 8. Germline values: CDR1 MGHDK, CDR2 SYGVNS. There are 15 residues in the CDR3. The CDR3 region is CASSKDRVSTGELFF. In DNA, the CDR3 is TGTGCCAGCAGTAAAGACAGGGTATCAACCGGGGAGCTGTTTTTT. The full variable domain, completed using reference TRBV25-1 and TRBJ2-2, is EADIYQTPRYLVIGTGKKITLECSQTMGHDKMYWYQQDPGMELHLIHYSYGVNSTEKGDLSSESTVSRIRTEHFPLTLESARPSHTSQYLCASSKDRVSTGELFFGEGSRLTVL.

This chain links TRBV7-2 with TRBJ2-5, with D perhaps matching TRBD2 (7 bases). The length of the CDR3 is 16 residues. The germline V and J ends were trimmed by 0 bases and 5 bases, with 16 bases remaining between them. Germline values: CDR1 SGHTA, CDR2 FQGNSA. The CDR3 sequence is CASSLALWGGRETQYF. The CDR3 nucleotides are TGTGCCAGCAGCTTAGCGTTGTGGGGGGGCCGGGAGACCCAGTACTTC.

CDR3 amino acids: CASGRASNYGYTF. The CDR3, as DNA: TGTGCCAGCGGGCGGGCTTCTAACTATGGCTACACCTTC. This chain links TRBV27 with TRBJ1-2; D is ambiguous. V was shortened by 8 bases and J by 0 bases, with 10 bases between the two germline ends. Germline CDR1 is MNHEY and CDR2 is SMNVEV (reference sequence). The CDR3 spans 13 residues.

V is TRBV4-3 and J is TRBJ2-7; 13 nucleotides line up with TRBD2. Germline CDR1 is LGHNA and CDR2 is YSLEER. This CDR3 region has 15 residues. The ends lost 3 bases at V and 5 bases at J; junction bases unmatched: 4. CDR3 coding DNA: TGCGCCAGCAGCCACCTGGGACTAGCGGGGAACGAGCAGTACTTC. This sequence encodes CASSHLGLAGNEQYF.

The gene calls are TRBV3-1 (or the pseudogene TRBV3-2) and TRBJ2-1, with D hard to call. The CDR3 extends over 15 amino acids. Germline V gene sequence: CDR1 LGHDT, CDR2 YNNKEL (reference sequence). Trimming left V 0 bases short and J 5 bases short, with 11 bases between. The CDR3 is CASSQDRVAHNEQFF. Here the CDR3 DNA reads TGTGCCAGCAGCCAAGATCGGGTAGCTCACAATGAGCAGTTCTTC.

This chain links TRBV19 with TRBJ2-1; 7 nucleotides match TRBD2. CDR1 is LNHDA, CDR2 SQIVND, per germline (reference sequence). The CDR3 spans 13 residues. V shed 8 bases and J 3 bases; nucleotides not matched to a gene: 4. The chain's CDR3 is CASGGLGYNEQFF. DNA for the CDR3: TGTGCCAGTGGCGGACTAGGCTACAATGAGCAGTTCTTC.

The CDR3 reads CASSRVVSPYNSPLHF. The DNA for the CDR3 is TGTGCCAGCAGTCGAGTCGTAAGCCCCTATAATTCACCCCTCCACTTT. The J gene is TRBJ1-6, the V gene TRBV6-6, with D unclear. CDR1 and CDR2 from the germline V gene are MNHNY and SVGAGI (reference sequence). CDR3 length equals 16 residues. V was cut by 5 bases and J by 2 bases, with 13 bases left in between.